The 13 T cell receptor beta chains given below trace back to one sample, sequenced in a study of T cell changes during pregnancy in multiple sclerosis. Sequencing was performed with immunoSEQ multiplex PCR; in TCRdb, only in-frame clones are kept and a portion is missing. Among about 40,000 clones listed, 85% to 90% were seen once. Source: peripheral blood, taken in the second trimester of pregnancy. Receptors originate from a female donor in good health, enrolled as a control in a pregnancy study.

The chain links TRBV7-9 to TRBJ2-4; D uncertain. Germline CDR1 SEHNR, CDR2 FQNEAQ (reference sequence). The length of the CDR3 is 15 residues. Trimming took 2 bases from V and 0 from J, leaving 8 bases between them. The CDR3 reads CASSLPGLAKNIQYF. The DNA for the CDR3 is TGTGCCAGCAGCTTACCAGGTCTAGCCAAAAACATTCAGTACTTC. Complete variable domain (other parts from reference TRBV7-9 and TRBJ2-4): DTGVSQNPRHKITKRGQNVTFRCDPISEHNRLYWYRQTLGQGPEFLTYFQNEAQLEKSRLLSDRFSAERPKGSFSTLEIQRTEQGDSAMYLCASSLPGLAKNIQYFGAGTRLSVL.

CDR3 protein: CASAGWEDQPQHF. In DNA form, the CDR3 reads TGTGCCAGCGCAGGGTGGGAGGATCAGCCCCAGCATTTT. The rearrangement uses TRBV6-1 and TRBJ1-5; possible D gene TRBD1, 5 bases. The CDR3 length is 13 residues. Germline CDR1 MNHNS, CDR2 SASEGT. V was trimmed by 8 bases and J by 5 bases, leaving 13 bases between them.

The chain is built from TRBV19 and TRBJ1-2, with 8 bases lining up with TRBD1. The CDR3 spans 13 residues. In germline, CDR1 is LNHDA, CDR2 SQIVND (reference sequence). The trim removed 7 bases at V and 4 bases at J, leaving 5 bases unmatched. CDR3 region: CASTPDRGYGYTF. For the CDR3, the DNA is TGTGCCAGTACCCCCGACAGGGGCTATGGCTACACCTTC.

V is TRBV25-1 and J is TRBJ1-1; D gene ambiguous. Germline CDR1 and CDR2: MGHDK and SYGVNS. V was pared by 1 base and J by 0 bases, with 9 bases between. The CDR3 consists of 15 residues. As DNA, the CDR3 is TGTGCCAGCAGTGAATTTGCAGGTTTGAACACTGAAGCTTTCTTT. Translation: CASSEFAGLNTEAFF.

The J gene is TRBJ1-2, the V gene TRBV6-1; D unclear. V lost 6 bases and J 8 bases, leaving 16 bases between the germline ends. The CDR3 sequence is 13 residues long. Per germline, CDR1 MNHNS and CDR2 SASEGT. In DNA, the CDR3 is TGTGCCAGCAGGAGTCCGAGGGCCGGAGGCTACACCTTC. It codes for CASRSPRAGGYTF.

This clone showed up just once. J is TRBJ1-3 and V is TRBV2; D is undetermined. In germline, CDR1 is SNHLY, CDR2 FYNNEI. CDR3 length equals 13 residues. Trimming shortened V by 5 bases and J by 2 bases, and 7 bases separated the two germline ends. CDR3 coding DNA: TGTGCCAGCAGTCAGCAGGCTGGAAACACCATATATTTT. It specifies CASSQQAGNTIYF.

V is TRBV7-8 and J is TRBJ2-7; a weak D match, TRBD1 (6 bases). The germline CDR1 and CDR2 sequences are SGHVS and FQNEAQ. The CDR3 runs to 15 residues. V lost 1 base to trimming and J lost 2 bases, with 12 bases between them. The CDR3 spells CASSLEAGEAYEQYF. The CDR3 bases are TGTGCCAGCAGCTTAGAAGCAGGGGAAGCCTACGAGCAGTACTTC.

The J gene is TRBJ1-1, the V gene TRBV5-1, with 11 bases matching TRBD1. The germline CDR1 and CDR2 sequences are SGHRS and YFSETQ. The CDR3 is made up of 12 amino acids. In nucleotides, the CDR3 is TGCGCAGCTAGGGGACAGGGGGATGAAGCTTTCTTT. Encoded protein: CAARGQGDEAFF.

The genes are TRBV4-1 and TRBJ1-5, with 8 positions matching TRBD1. The CDR3 runs to 17 residues. From germline, CDR1 is MGHRA and CDR2 YSYEKL. Trimming cost V 3 bases and J 2 bases; bases outside gene matches: 9. As DNA, the CDR3 is TGCGCCAGCAGCCATGATTTTGACAGGGGCGGCAATCAGCCCCAGCATTTT. Translation: CASSHDFDRGGNQPQHF.

The V gene is TRBV7-2, the J gene TRBJ2-1, with 9 bases fitting TRBD1. After removal of 3 bases from V and 8 bases from J, the junction contained 8 bases not matched to a gene. The germline V gene has CDR1 SGHTA and CDR2 FQGNSA. The CDR3 is 15 amino acids. DNA of the CDR3: TGTGCCAGCAGCTTTTCGGGACAGGGATACCATGAGCAGTTCTTC. Protein: CASSFSGQGYHEQFF.

In this sample, this clone turned up once. This chain uses TRBV4-1 with TRBJ1-1; D ambiguous. Trimming took off 1 base at V and 4 bases at J, with 10 bases between the two ends. The CDR3 is 14 residues long. Looked up from germline, CDR1 is MGHRA and CDR2 is YSYEKL. The CDR3 reads CASSQVSGPTEAFF. The CDR3 DNA reads TGCGCCAGCAGCCAAGTCTCAGGTCCCACTGAAGCTTTCTTT.

This clone was recorded a few times. V gene TRBV19 combines with J gene TRBJ1-2, with TRBD1 as a possible D gene (5 bases). The CDR3 runs 13 residues. The germline CDR1 and CDR2 sequences are LNHDA and SQIVND (reference sequence). V lost 3 bases, J lost 6 bases, and 11 bases lay in between. CDR3 nucleotides: TGTGCCAGTAGTATTTGGACACCCGATGGCTACACCTTC. Protein: CASSIWTPDGYTF.

This clone has only a few counts. This rearrangement joins TRBV5-5 to TRBJ2-7, with 9 bases aligning to TRBD1. CDR1 SGHKS and CDR2 YYEKEE come from the germline V gene (reference sequence). This CDR3 comprises 15 residues. V gave up 0 bases and J gave up 5 bases; unmatched junction bases: 6. The CDR3 reads CASSLADRGFDEQYF. The CDR3 region has the DNA TGTGCCAGCAGCTTGGCGGACAGGGGCTTTGACGAGCAGTACTTC.